This T cell receptor (beta chain) was observed in a study of blood T cell repertoires in COVID-19. Study-level information: The United States, Italy and Spain supplied acute and convalescent COVID-19 samples. Sources were T cells, B-cell-depleted T cells, or PBMCs; the material itself was cDNA or gDNA.

The table lists this clone with a few counts. The data were produced by immunoSEQ multiplex PCR, yet TCRdb's version contains in-frame clones alone and is incomplete. The sample contains approximately 79,000 clones, 80% to 90% of which appear only once. The sequence derives from a woman aged 45-65 years with acute or convalescent COVID-19. Sequenced material: peripheral blood.

This CDR3 reads CASSQDPRDNEQFF. The DNA of the CDR3 is TGCGCCAGCAGCCAAGACCCGAGGGACAATGAGCAGTTCTTC. The rearrangement joins TRBV4-3 to TRBJ2-1, with D maybe TRBD2 (5 bases). V shed 0 bases and J shed 5 bases, with 8 bases lying between them. CDR3 size: 14 residues. The germline CDR1 and CDR2 sequences are LGHNA and YSLEER.